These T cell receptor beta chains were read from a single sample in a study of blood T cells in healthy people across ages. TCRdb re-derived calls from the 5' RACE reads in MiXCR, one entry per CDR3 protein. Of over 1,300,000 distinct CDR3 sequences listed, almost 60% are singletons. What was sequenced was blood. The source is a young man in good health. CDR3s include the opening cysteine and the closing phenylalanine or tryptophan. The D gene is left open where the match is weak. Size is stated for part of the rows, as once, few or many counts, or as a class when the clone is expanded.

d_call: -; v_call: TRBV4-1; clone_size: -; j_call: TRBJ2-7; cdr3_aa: CASSQDKVGLLAPYEQYF; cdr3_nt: TGCGCCAGCAGCCAAGATAAAGTGGGACTTCTTGCCCCCTACGAGCAGTACTTC
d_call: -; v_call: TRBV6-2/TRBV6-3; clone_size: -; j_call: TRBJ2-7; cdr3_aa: CASSTRESKYEQYF; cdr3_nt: TGTGCCAGCAGTACCCGAGAGTCAAAATACGAGCAGTACTTC
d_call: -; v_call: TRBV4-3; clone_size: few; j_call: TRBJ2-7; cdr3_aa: CASSQGQQYEQYF; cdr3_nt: TGCGCCAGCAGCCAAGGACAGCAGTACGAGCAGTACTTC
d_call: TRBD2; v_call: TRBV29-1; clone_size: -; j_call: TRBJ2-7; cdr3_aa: CSVEEDSGTKFVNEQYF; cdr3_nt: TGCAGCGTTGAAGAAGATTCTGGGACTAAGTTTGTGAATGAGCAGTACTTC
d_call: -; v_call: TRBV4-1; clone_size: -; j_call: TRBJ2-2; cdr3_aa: CASKGENTGELFF; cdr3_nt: TGCGCCAGCAAGGGGGAGAACACCGGGGAGCTGTTTTTT
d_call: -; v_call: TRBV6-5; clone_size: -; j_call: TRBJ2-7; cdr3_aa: CASSYLALDEQYF; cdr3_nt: TGTGCTAGCAGTTACTTAGCCCTCGACGAGCAGTACTTC
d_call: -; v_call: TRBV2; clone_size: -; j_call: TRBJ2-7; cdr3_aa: CASLSGVHEQYF; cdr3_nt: TGTGCCAGCCTGTCAGGGGTCCACGAGCAGTACTTC
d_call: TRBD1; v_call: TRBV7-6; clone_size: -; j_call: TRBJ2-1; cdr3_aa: CASSHTQGGNEQFF; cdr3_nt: TGTGCCAGCAGCCACACACAGGGGGGAAATGAGCAGTTCTTC
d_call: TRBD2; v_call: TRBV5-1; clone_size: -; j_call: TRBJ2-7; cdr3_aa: CASSLEAGGSSYEQYF; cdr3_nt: TGCGCCAGCAGCCTGGAAGCGGGAGGGAGCTCCTACGAGCAGTACTTC
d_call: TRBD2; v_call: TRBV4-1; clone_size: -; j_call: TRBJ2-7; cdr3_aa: CASSQERAGSYEQYF; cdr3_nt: TGCGCCAGCAGCCAAGAGCGAGCGGGGTCCTACGAGCAGTACTTC
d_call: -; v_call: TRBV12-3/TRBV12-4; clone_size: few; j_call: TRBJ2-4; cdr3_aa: CASSTGQTNFKNIQYF; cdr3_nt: TGTGCCAGCAGCACCGGACAGACTAACTTCAAAAACATTCAGTACTTC
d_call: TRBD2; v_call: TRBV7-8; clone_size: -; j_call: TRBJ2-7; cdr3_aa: CASSSLRGGTYEQYF; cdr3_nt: TGTGCCAGCAGCTCCCTGCGCGGGGGAACCTACGAGCAGTACTTC
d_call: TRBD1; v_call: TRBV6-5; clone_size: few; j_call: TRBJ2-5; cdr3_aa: CASSSGTGDSRWETQYF; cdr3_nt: TGTGCCAGCAGCTCCGGGACAGGAGACTCCCGCTGGGAGACCCAGTACTTC
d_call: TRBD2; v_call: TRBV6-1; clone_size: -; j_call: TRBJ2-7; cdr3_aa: CASKETSGEFKGNEQYF; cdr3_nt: TGTGCCAGCAAGGAAACTAGCGGGGAATTTAAAGGTAATGAGCAGTACTTC
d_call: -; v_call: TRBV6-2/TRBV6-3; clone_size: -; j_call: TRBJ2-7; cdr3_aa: CASSLSFAEQYF; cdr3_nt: TGTGCCAGCAGTCTGAGCTTTGCCGAGCAGTACTTC
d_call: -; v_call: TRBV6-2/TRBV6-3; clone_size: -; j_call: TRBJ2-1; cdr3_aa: CASSYGAEGQFF; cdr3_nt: TGTGCCAGCAGTTACGGGGCGGAGGGGCAGTTCTTC
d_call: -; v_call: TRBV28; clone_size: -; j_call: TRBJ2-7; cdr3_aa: CASSPDKDYEQYF; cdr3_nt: TGTGCCAGCAGTCCTGACAAGGACTACGAGCAGTACTTC
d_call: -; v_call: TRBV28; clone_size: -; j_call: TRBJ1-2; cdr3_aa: CASRTTGSYTF; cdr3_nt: TGTGCCAGCAGAACGACAGGAAGCTACACCTTC
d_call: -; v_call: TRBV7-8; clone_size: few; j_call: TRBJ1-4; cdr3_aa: CASSLVVQGPRKLFF; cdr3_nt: TGTGCCAGCAGCTTAGTGGTACAGGGACCGAGAAAACTGTTTTTT
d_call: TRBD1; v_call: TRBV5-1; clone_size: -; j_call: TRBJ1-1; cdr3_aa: CASSLGTETGGRTEAFF; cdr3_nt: TGCGCCAGCAGCCTTGGGACCGAGACAGGGGGCAGAACTGAAGCTTTCTTT
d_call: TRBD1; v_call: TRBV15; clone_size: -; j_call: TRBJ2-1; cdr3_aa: CATSRDRGTGGHNEQFF; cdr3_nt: TGTGCCACCAGCAGAGATCGGGGGACAGGGGGCCACAATGAGCAGTTCTTC
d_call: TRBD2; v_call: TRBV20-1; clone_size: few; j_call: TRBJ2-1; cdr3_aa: CSARELAGQTYNEQFF; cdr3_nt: TGCAGTGCTAGAGAGTTAGCGGGGCAAACCTACAATGAGCAGTTCTTC
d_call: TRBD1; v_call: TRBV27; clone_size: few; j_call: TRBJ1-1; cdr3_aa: CASREIGQGGTEAFF; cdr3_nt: TGTGCCAGCAGAGAGATCGGACAGGGAGGCACTGAAGCTTTCTTT
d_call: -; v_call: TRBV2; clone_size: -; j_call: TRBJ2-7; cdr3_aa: CASNRRAEYEQYF; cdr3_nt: TGTGCCAGCAATAGGCGCGCTGAATACGAGCAGTACTTC
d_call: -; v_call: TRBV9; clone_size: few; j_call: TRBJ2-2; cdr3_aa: CASSVAGELFF; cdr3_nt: TGTGCCAGCAGTGTGGCCGGGGAGCTGTTTTTT
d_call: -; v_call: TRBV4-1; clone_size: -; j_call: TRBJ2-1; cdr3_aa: CASSLTPGVVDEQFF; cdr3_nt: TGCGCCAGCAGCCTTACCCCGGGAGTGGTAGATGAGCAGTTCTTC
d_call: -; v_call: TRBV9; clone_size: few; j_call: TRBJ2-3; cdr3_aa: CASSLPGLSGATQYF; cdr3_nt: TGTGCCAGCAGCCTACCGGGACTCTCGGGCGCTACGCAGTATTTT
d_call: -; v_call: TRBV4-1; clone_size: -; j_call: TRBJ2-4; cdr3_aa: CASSQPTRGAQRNIQYF; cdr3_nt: TGCGCCAGCAGCCAACCCACCAGGGGCGCACAACGAAACATTCAGTACTTC
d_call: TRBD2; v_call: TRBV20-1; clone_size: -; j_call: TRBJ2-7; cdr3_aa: CSARIAGGIYEQYF; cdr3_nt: TGCAGTGCTAGAATAGCGGGAGGAATCTACGAGCAGTACTTC
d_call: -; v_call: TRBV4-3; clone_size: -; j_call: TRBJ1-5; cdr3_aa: CASAQANNQPQHF; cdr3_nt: TGCGCCAGCGCCCAGGCCAACAATCAGCCCCAGCATTTT
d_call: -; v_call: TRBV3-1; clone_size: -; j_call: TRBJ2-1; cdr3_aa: CASSQDYVKAYNEQFF; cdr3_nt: TGTGCCAGCAGCCAAGATTACGTCAAGGCATACAATGAGCAGTTCTTC
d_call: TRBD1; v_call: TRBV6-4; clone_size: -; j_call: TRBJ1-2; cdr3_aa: CASSDMTGGQDGYTF; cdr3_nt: TGTGCCAGCAGTGACATGACAGGGGGCCAGGATGGCTACACCTTC
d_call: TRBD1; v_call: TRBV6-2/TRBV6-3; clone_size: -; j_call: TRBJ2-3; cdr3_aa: CASRLTGGGTDTQYF; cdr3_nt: TGTGCCAGCAGGCTTACAGGGGGTGGCACAGATACGCAGTATTTT
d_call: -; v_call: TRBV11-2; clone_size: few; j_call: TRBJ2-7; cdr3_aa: CASSLGLTGKSYEQYF; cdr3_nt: TGTGCCAGCAGCTTAGGGCTCACAGGGAAGTCCTACGAGCAGTACTTC
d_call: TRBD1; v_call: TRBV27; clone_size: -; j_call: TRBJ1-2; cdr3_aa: CASSSGTGGAGSYGYTF; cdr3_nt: TGTGCCAGCAGTTCCGGGACAGGGGGCGCAGGAAGCTATGGCTACACCTTC
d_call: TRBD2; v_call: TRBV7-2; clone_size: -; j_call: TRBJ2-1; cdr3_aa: CASSLGRSSGSFYEQFF; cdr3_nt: TGTGCCAGCAGCTTAGGGAGGTCTAGCGGGAGTTTCTATGAGCAGTTCTTC
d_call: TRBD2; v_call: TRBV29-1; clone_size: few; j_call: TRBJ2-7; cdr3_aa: CSVEDGLAGELYEQYF; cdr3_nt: TGCAGCGTTGAAGATGGCCTAGCGGGAGAACTTTACGAGCAGTACTTC
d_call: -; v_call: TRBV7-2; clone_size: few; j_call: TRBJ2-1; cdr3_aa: CASSPSQAQADEQFF; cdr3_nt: TGTGCCAGCAGCCCAAGCCAGGCGCAGGCAGATGAGCAGTTCTTC
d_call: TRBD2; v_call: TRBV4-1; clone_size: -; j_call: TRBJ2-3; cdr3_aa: CASSGARTSEVGDTQYF; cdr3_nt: TGCGCCAGCAGCGGAGCTAGGACTAGCGAGGTGGGGGATACGCAGTATTTT
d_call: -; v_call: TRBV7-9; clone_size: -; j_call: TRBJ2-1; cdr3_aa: CASSLEWSVGAEQFF; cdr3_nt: TGTGCCAGCAGCTTAGAGTGGTCGGTAGGGGCCGAGCAGTTCTTC
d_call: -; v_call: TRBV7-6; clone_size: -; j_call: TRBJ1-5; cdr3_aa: CASSLAFAEYSNQPQHF; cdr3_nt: TGTGCCAGCAGCTTAGCTTTTGCCGAATATAGCAATCAGCCCCAGCATTTT
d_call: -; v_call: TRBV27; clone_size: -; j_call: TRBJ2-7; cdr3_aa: CASSWGYSYEQYF; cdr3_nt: TGTGCCAGCAGTTGGGGGTACTCCTACGAGCAGTACTTC
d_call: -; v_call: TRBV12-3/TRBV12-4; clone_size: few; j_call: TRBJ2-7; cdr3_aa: CASSFRRSSYEQYF; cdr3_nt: TGTGCCAGCAGTTTCCGACGGAGCTCCTACGAGCAGTACTTC
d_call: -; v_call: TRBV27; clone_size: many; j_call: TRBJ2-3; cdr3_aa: CASSFVSGDTQYF; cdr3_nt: TGTGCCAGCAGTTTCGTTTCGGGAGATACGCAGTATTTT
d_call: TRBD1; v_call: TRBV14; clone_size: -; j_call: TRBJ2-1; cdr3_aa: CASSQESGGYYNEQFF; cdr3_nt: TGTGCCAGCAGCCAAGAATCAGGGGGATACTACAATGAGCAGTTCTTC
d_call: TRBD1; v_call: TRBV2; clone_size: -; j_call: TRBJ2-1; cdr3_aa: CASRLVGQGEFF; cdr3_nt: TGTGCCAGCAGACTAGTGGGACAGGGAGAGTTCTTC
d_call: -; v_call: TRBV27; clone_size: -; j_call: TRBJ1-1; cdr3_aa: CASSFFGGSNTEAFF; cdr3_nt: TGTGCCAGCAGTTTTTTTGGGGGTAGTAACACTGAAGCTTTCTTT
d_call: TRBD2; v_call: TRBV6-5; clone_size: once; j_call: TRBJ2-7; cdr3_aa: CASSYSIEASGGEQYF; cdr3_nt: TGTGCCAGCAGTTACTCGATAGAGGCTAGCGGGGGCGAGCAGTACTTC
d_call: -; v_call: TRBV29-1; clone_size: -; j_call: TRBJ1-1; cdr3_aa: CSVSLAEEAFF; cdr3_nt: TGCAGCGTGTCCCTCGCGGAAGAAGCTTTCTTT
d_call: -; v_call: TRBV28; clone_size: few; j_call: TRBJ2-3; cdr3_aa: CASGYTQYF; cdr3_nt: TGTGCCAGCGGCTATACGCAGTATTTT
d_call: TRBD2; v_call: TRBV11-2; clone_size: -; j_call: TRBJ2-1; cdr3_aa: CASSFSGGVNNEQFF; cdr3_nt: TGTGCCAGCAGCTTTAGCGGGGGGGTAAACAATGAGCAGTTCTTC